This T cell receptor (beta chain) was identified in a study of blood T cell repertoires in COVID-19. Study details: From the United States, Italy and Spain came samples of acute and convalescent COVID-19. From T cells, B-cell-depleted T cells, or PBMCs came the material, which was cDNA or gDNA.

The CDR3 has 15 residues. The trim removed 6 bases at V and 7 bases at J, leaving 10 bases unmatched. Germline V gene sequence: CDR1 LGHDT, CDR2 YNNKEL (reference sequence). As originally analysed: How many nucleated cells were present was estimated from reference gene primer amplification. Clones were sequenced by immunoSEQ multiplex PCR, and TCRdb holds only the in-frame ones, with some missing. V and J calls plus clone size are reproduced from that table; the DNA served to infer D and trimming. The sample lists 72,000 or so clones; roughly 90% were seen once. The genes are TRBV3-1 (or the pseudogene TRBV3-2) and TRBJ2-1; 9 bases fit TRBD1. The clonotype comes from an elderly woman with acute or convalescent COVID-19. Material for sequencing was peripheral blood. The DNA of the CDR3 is TGTGCCAGCAGTCCCGGGACAGGGAGTTTTAATGAGCAGTTCTTC. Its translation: CASSPGTGSFNEQFF.